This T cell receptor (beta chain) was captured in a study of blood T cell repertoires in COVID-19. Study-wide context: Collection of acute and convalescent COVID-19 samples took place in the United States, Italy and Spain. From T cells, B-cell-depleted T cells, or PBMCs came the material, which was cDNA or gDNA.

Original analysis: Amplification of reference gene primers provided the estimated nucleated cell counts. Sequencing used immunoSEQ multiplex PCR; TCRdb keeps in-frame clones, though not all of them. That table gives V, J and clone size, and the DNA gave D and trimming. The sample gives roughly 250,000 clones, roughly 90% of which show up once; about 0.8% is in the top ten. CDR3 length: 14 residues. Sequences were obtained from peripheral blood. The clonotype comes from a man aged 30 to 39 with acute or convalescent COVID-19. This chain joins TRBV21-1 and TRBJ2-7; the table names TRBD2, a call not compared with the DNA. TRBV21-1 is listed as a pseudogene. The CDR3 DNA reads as TGTGCCAGCAGCAAGACTAGCGCCCAATACGAGCAGTACTTC. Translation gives CASSKTSAQYEQYF.